The 24 T cell receptor beta chains below were found in one sample sequenced in a study of blood T cell repertoires in COVID-19. TCRdb keeps only in-frame clones here, not all; method: immunoSEQ multiplex PCR. The sample holds hundreds of thousands of clones, 80% to 90% seen once. Specimen: PBMCs or T cells enriched from blood (not recorded which). These TCRs come from a woman aged 40 to 50 with acute COVID-19.

The V gene is TRBV7-2, the J gene TRBJ2-7, with 9 nucleotides matching TRBD2. Germline V CDR1 and CDR2: SGHTA, FQGNSA. V dropped 2 bases and J dropped 7; count of bases not matched to a gene: 15. The CDR3 is made up of 17 amino acids. This CDR3 is CASSLRLAGGLHREQYF. CDR3 coding DNA: TGTGCCAGCAGCTTAAGGTTGGCGGGAGGGCTCCATCGAGAGCAGTACTTC.

The chain is built from TRBV27 and TRBJ1-5; tentatively, D is TRBD1 (6 bases). This CDR3 spans 15 amino acids. V gave up 6 bases and J gave up 0 bases, with 12 bases separating them. Germline V CDR1 and CDR2: MNHEY, SMNVEV (reference sequence). Here the CDR3 DNA reads TGTGCCAGCAGGGAACGGACAGCTAGCAATCAGCCCCAGCATTTT. Translation: CASRERTASNQPQHF.

V usage is TRBV19 and J usage is TRBJ1-2, with 7 bases fitting TRBD1. Looked up from germline, CDR1 is LNHDA and CDR2 is SQIVND (reference sequence). V lost 4 bases and J lost 2; bases outside the gene matches: 7. The CDR3 has 15 amino acids. The CDR3 sequence is CASSTRRQGNYGYTF. CDR3 in DNA: TGTGCCAGTAGTACCCGGCGACAGGGCAACTATGGCTACACCTTC.

This clone was detected only once. This rearrangement joins TRBV6-5 to TRBJ2-1; 7 bases agree with TRBD2. The CDR3 spans 15 residues. Per germline, CDR1 MNHEY and CDR2 SVGAGI. V shed 0 bases, J shed 6 bases, and the junction held 5 bases outside the gene matches. CDR3 sequence: CASSYSAGVRNEQFF. CDR3 nucleotide sequence: TGTGCCAGCAGTTACTCGGCGGGAGTCCGCAATGAGCAGTTCTTC.

CDR3 loop: CASSLVAASSYNEQFF. In DNA form, the CDR3 reads TGTGCCAGCAGCTTAGTAGCGGCCAGCTCCTACAATGAGCAGTTCTTC. The chain employs TRBV7-8 and TRBJ2-1; D possibly corresponds to TRBD2 (6 bases). Germline-derived CDR1 and CDR2 are SGHVS and FQNEAQ. This CDR3 region has 16 residues. The V end lost 1 base, the J end lost 0 bases, and 10 bases lay between the germline ends.

The J gene is TRBJ1-2, the V gene TRBV7-2; weak D call: TRBD1 (6 bases). CDR3 size: 15 residues. V lost 5 bases, J lost 4 bases, and 17 bases lay in between. Per the germline V gene, CDR1 is SGHTA and CDR2 is FQGNSA. The CDR3 coding sequence is TGTGCCAGCAGCCCCGATCGCGGCAGGGGCTATGGCTACACCTTC. Its translation: CASSPDRGRGYGYTF. The full variable domain, rest sourced from reference TRBV7-2 and TRBJ1-2, is GAGVSQSPSNKVTEKGKDVELRCDPISGHTALYWYRQSLGQGLEFLIYFQGNSAPDKSGLPSDRFSAERTGGSVSTLTIQRTQQEDSAVYLCASSPDRGRGYGYTFGSGTRLTVV.

This clone was recorded once. A junction boundary mismatches the germline segment, possibly from a read error. CDR3 nucleotide sequence: TGTGCCAGCAGATACGGGAGGGGCCGAACCCACTTC. Residues: CASRYGRGRTHF. The rearrangement uses TRBV6-8 and TRBJ2-7, with TRBD2 matching over 8 bases. This CDR3 spans 12 amino acids. Germline V lookup: CDR1 MNHGY, CDR2 SAAAGT.

The genes are TRBV27 and TRBJ2-4, with unresolved D. Germline loops: CDR1 MNHEY, CDR2 SMNVEV (reference sequence). This CDR3 region has 14 residues. V shed 4 bases and J shed 0 bases, with 7 bases lying between them. The CDR3 coding sequence is TGTGCCAGCAGTTCTAAGTTAGCCAAAAACATTCAGTACTTC. Its protein is CASSSKLAKNIQYF.

This chain uses TRBV7-8 with TRBJ2-1; 12 bases map to TRBD2. The V and J ends lost 7 bases and 7 bases, in that order; junction bases with no gene match: 8. CDR3 length equals 15 residues. Germline assignment: CDR1 SGHVS and CDR2 FQNEAQ. The CDR3: CASTTTSGRGNEQFF. The CDR3 region has the DNA TGTGCCAGCACCACGACTAGCGGGAGAGGGAATGAGCAGTTCTTC. The full variable domain, in which reference TRBV7-8 and TRBJ2-1 provide the parts outside the CDR3, is GAGVSQSPRYKVAKRGQDVALRCDPISGHVSLFWYQQALGQGPEFLTYFQNEAQLDKSGLPSDRFFAERPEGSVSTLKIQRTQQEDSAVYLCASTTTSGRGNEQFFGPGTRLTVL.

CDR3 sequence (DNA): TGTGCCAGCAGTTTATCTAAAACAGTTACTTATGGAAACACCATATATTTT. Its translation is CASSLSKTVTYGNTIYF. V usage is TRBV28 and J usage is TRBJ1-3; D gene unclear. The CDR3 is made up of 17 amino acids. V lost 1 base, J lost 3 bases, and 16 bases lay in between. The V gene's germline CDR1 is MDHEN and CDR2 SYDVKM.

This clone was seen a few times. The chain is built from TRBV27 and TRBJ2-5, with 7 bases identical to TRBD1. Unmatched junction bases numbered 6, after V lost 6 bases and J lost 2 bases. This CDR3 is built from 14 residues. In germline, CDR1 is MNHEY, CDR2 SMNVEV (reference sequence). This CDR3 is CASSRGQRQETQYF. The DNA of the CDR3 is TGTGCCAGCAGCCGGGGACAGAGACAAGAGACCCAGTACTTC.

About this clone itself: Compared with germline, one end of the junction differs, possibly owing to a read error. The chain recombines TRBV7-9 with TRBJ1-2, with D perhaps TRBD1 (6 bases). Germline V CDR1 and CDR2: SEHNR, FQNEAQ (reference sequence). CDR3 size: 14 residues. The CDR3 DNA reads as TGTGCCAGCAGCTCAAGGACCGCTACAGGGAGCCACCACTTC. Residues: CASSSRTATGSHHF.

CDR3 in amino acids: CASSPRLSSGRTSYNEQFF. As DNA, the CDR3 is TGTGCCAGCAGCCCTAGACTTTCTAGCGGGAGGACCTCCTACAATGAGCAGTTCTTC. The chain links TRBV7-9 to TRBJ2-1, with TRBD2 matching over 11 bases. The junction had 12 bases not matched to a gene; V was cut back by 5 bases and J by 0 bases. Germline V gene sequence: CDR1 SEHNR, CDR2 FQNEAQ (reference sequence). The CDR3 loop spans 19 amino acids.

The V and J genes are TRBV12-3 or TRBV12-4 and TRBJ1-2; D remains ambiguous. This CDR3 is built from 13 residues. The V end lost 3 bases, the J end lost 4 bases, and 9 bases lay between the germline ends. The CDR3 coding sequence is TGTGCCAGCAGTTTTTATGGGCCCTATGGCTACACCTTC. It is translated as CASSFYGPYGYTF.

The genes are TRBV2 and TRBJ1-6; D is ambiguous. Deletions cut 1 base from V and 11 bases from J, with 12 bases between. This CDR3 has 14 amino acids. CDR1 and CDR2 from the germline V gene are SNHLY and FYNNEI. CDR3 bases: TGTGCCAGCAGTGAAGGATTTGAAACGGCACCCCTCCACTTT. Translation gives CASSEGFETAPLHF.

The rearrangement uses TRBV6-5 and TRBJ1-1; tentative D call: TRBD1 (6 bases). The CDR3 has 14 residues. V shed 7 bases and J shed 1 base, with 13 bases lying between them. Germline loops: CDR1 MNHEY, CDR2 SVGAGI. The CDR3 protein is CASIPDRWNTEAFF. The CDR3, as DNA: TGTGCCAGCATTCCCGACAGGTGGAACACTGAAGCTTTCTTT.

The chain carries TRBV13 and TRBJ2-1, with TRBD1 as a possible D gene (6 bases). Germline CDR1 is PRHDT and CDR2 is FYEKMQ (reference sequence). CDR3 length: 14 amino acids. Trimming shortened V by 8 bases and J by 10 bases, and 21 bases separated the two germline ends. The CDR3 protein is CASGPRGPPGEQFF. The CDR3 coding sequence is TGTGCCAGCGGTCCCAGGGGTCCCCCAGGAGAGCAGTTCTTC.

This chain links TRBV28 with TRBJ1-5; D might be TRBD1 (5 bases). Per germline, CDR1 MDHEN and CDR2 SYDVKM. Trimming left V 5 bases short and J 0 bases short, with 11 bases between. This CDR3 has 15 residues. Here the CDR3 DNA reads TGTGCCAGCAGTGGGGCCGATTATAGCAATCAGCCCCAGCATTTT. Residues: CASSGADYSNQPQHF. Looking up the rest from reference TRBV28 and TRBJ1-5 gives the full variable domain: DVKVTQSSRYLVKRTGEKVFLECVQDMDHENMFWYRQDPGLGLRLIYFSYDVKMKEKGDIPEGYSVSREKKERFSLILESASTNQTSMYLCASSGADYSNQPQHFGDGTRLSIL.

There are a few counts of this clone. This chain joins TRBV19 and TRBJ2-2, with TRBD1 identical over 12 bases. V lost 8 bases and J lost 0; bases outside the gene matches: 4. This CDR3 spans 16 amino acids. CDR1 and CDR2 from the germline V gene are LNHDA and SQIVND (reference sequence). CDR3 sequence: CASAGTGGANTGELFF. The CDR3 region has the DNA TGTGCCAGTGCAGGGACAGGGGGCGCGAACACCGGGGAGCTGTTTTTT.

The chain uses TRBV28 and TRBJ1-2; TRBD1 aligns across 8 bases. Germline V gives CDR1 MDHEN, CDR2 SYDVKM. The CDR3 totals 15 residues. The trim removed 5 bases at V and 0 bases at J, leaving 5 bases unmatched. This CDR3 reads CASSPHRGTNYGYTF. The CDR3 nucleotides are TGTGCCAGCAGTCCCCACAGGGGGACTAACTATGGCTACACCTTC.

This chain connects TRBV9 to TRBJ2-5; 8 nucleotides agree with TRBD2. The junction had 17 bases not matched to a gene; V was cut back by 4 bases and J by 6 bases. Looked up from germline, CDR1 is SGDLS and CDR2 is YYNGEE. The CDR3 has 17 residues. CDR3 nucleotides: TGTGCCAGCAGCTCCGTCTGGAGCGGGAGATCGACGAAGACCCAGTACTTC. This encodes CASSSVWSGRSTKTQYF.

The chain has TRBV7-6 and TRBJ2-2; D is ambiguous. CDR3 size: 16 residues. CDR1 is SGHVS and CDR2 is FNYEAQ in the germline V gene. V was shortened by 6 bases and J by 2 bases, with 16 bases between the two germline ends. This chain's CDR3 is CASSPVIAANTGELFF. CDR3 DNA: TGTGCCAGCAGTCCCGTCATAGCCGCTAACACCGGGGAGCTGTTTTTT.

V and J are TRBV30 and TRBJ1-5, with 8 bases fitting TRBD1. V dropped 1 base and J dropped 6; count of bases not matched to a gene: 11. The CDR3 is 16 residues long. Germline CDR1 GTSNPN, CDR2 SVGIG (reference sequence). CDR3 DNA: TGTGCCTGGAGTGGGGGATGGACAGGGACCGCTCAGCCCCAGCATTTT. Its translation is CAWSGGWTGTAQPQHF.

This clone was observed a handful of times. This rearrangement joins TRBV5-1 to TRBJ2-5, with 14 positions matching TRBD2. CDR1 SGHRS and CDR2 YFSETQ come from the germline V gene. J lost 5 bases, V lost 4 bases, and 7 bases had no gene match. This CDR3 is built from 16 residues. The CDR3 loop reads CASSRSGTSGSETQYF. The DNA for the CDR3 is TGCGCCAGCAGCCGATCCGGGACTAGCGGGAGCGAGACCCAGTACTTC.